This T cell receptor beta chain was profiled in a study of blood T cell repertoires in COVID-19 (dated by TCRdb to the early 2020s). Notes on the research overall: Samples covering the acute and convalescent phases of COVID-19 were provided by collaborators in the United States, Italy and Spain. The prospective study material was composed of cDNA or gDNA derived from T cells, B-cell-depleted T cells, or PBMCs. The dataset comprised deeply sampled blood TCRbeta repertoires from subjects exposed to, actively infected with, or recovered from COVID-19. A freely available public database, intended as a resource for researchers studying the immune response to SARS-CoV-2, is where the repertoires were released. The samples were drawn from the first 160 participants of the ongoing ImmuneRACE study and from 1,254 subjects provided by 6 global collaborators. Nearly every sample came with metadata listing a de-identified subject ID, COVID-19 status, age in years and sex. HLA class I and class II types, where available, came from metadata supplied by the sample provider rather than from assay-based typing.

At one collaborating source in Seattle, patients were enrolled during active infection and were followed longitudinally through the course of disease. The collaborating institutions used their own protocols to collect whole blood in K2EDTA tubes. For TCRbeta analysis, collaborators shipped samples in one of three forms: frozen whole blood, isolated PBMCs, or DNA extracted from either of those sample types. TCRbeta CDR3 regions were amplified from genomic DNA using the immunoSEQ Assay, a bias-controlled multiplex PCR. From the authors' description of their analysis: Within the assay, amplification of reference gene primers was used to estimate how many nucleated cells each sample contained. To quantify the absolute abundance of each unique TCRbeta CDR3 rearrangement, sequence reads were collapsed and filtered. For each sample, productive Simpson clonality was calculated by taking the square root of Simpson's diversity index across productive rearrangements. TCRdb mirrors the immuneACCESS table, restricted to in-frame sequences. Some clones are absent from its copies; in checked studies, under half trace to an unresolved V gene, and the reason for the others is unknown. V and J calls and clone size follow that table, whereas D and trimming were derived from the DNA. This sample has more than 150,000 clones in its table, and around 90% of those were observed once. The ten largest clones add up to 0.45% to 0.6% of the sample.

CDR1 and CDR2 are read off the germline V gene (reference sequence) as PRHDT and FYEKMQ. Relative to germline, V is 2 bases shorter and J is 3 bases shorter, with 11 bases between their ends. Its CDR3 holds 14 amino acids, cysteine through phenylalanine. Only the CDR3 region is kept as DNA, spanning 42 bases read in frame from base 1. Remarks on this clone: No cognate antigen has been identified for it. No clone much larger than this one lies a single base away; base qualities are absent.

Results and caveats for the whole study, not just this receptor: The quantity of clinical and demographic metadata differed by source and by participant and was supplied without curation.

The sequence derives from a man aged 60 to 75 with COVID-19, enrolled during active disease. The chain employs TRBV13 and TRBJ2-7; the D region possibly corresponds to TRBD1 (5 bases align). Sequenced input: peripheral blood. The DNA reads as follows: TGTGCCAGCAGCTTAAGGGCAGGGAACTACGAGCAGTACTTC. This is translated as CASSLRAGNYEQYF. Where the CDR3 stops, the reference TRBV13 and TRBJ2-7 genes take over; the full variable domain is AAGVIQSPRHLIKEKRETATLKCYPIPRHDTVYWYQQGPGQDPQFLISFYEKMQSDKGSIPDRFSAQQFSDYHSELNMSSLELGDSALYFCASSLRAGNYEQYFGPGTRLTVT.